In this sample, the clone carrying this T cell receptor (beta chain) turned up a few times. Its antigen is not identified. The data are from a study of post-analysis software for immune sequencing data. Study at large: Clinical courses comprised relapsing-remitting, secondary progressive and progressive-relapsing multiple sclerosis. Study findings and constraints: Roughly 5 TRBV segments occurring more often in patients than controls included TRBV5-6, TRBV5-1 and TRBV20-1. Among multiple sclerosis patients, normalized Chao1 diversity was significantly below that of controls. Same-batch preparations were strongly co-clustered by F measure.

The TCR beta cDNA libraries carried unique molecular identifiers. TCRdb reprocessed the PCR reads with MiXCR, giving one entry per CDR3 protein. The sample shows 350,000 to 500,000 distinct CDR3 sequences, about 39% of them seen only once. The germline V and J ends were trimmed by 5 bases and 2 bases, with 10 bases remaining between them. The CDR3 runs 13 residues. The germline CDR1 and CDR2 sequences are MNHEY and SMNVEV (reference sequence). Material for sequencing was blood. This sequence originates from a girl aged 2 to 9 with multiple sclerosis. The chain couples TRBV27 to TRBJ2-7; D not resolved. The CDR3 loop is CASSPRRTYEQYF. CDR3 bases: TGTGCCAGCAGTCCGCGACGGACCTACGAGCAGTACTTC.